A selection of T cell receptor beta chains follows, all from one sample in a study of CD8+ T cells in alopecia areata. Some clones are missing from TCRdb's copy, which holds only in-frame ones; the method was immunoSEQ multiplex PCR. The sample has 75,000 to 100,000 clones, roughly 47% seen once. The sample taken for sequencing was CD4+ T cells sorted from blood. All receptors derive from a human donor with alopecia areata. Each CDR3 is given with its conserved first and last residue. D genes are given only for firm matches. Only some rows state a clone size, as once, few, many or a class for expanded clones.

d_call: NA; v_call: TRBV4-1; clone_size: NA; j_call: TRBJ2-3; cdr3_nt: TGCGCCAGCAGCCAAGAATGGACTAGCACAGATACGCAGTATTTT; cdr3_aa: CASSQEWTSTDTQYF
d_call: TRBD1; v_call: TRBV9; clone_size: few; j_call: TRBJ1-2; cdr3_nt: TGTGCCAGCAGCCAAGGGACAGATAATGGCTACACCTTC; cdr3_aa: CASSQGTDNGYTF
d_call: NA; v_call: TRBV14; clone_size: few; j_call: TRBJ1-2; cdr3_nt: TGTGCCAGCAGCCAAGCAAGGGGATGGGACGGCTACACCTTC; cdr3_aa: CASSQARGWDGYTF
d_call: NA; v_call: TRBV30; clone_size: few; j_call: TRBJ1-5; cdr3_nt: TGTGCCTGGAGTGTACTGGGGTACGGTCAGCCCCAGCATTTT; cdr3_aa: CAWSVLGYGQPQHF
d_call: TRBD2; v_call: TRBV29-1; clone_size: NA; j_call: TRBJ2-1; cdr3_nt: TGCAGCGTTGTTCTCGTCGCTGGACTAGGTGGGTTCTTC; cdr3_aa: CSVVLVAGLGGFF
d_call: TRBD1; v_call: TRBV30; clone_size: NA; j_call: TRBJ2-7; cdr3_nt: TGTGCCTGGAGTGAGCTTGGGACAGGGGACGAGCAGTACTTC; cdr3_aa: CAWSELGTGDEQYF
d_call: NA; v_call: TRBV29-1; clone_size: NA; j_call: TRBJ2-1; cdr3_nt: TGCAGCGCCGTAAGGGGGATCTCCTACAATGAGCAGTTCTTC; cdr3_aa: CSAVRGISYNEQFF
d_call: NA; v_call: TRBV2; clone_size: NA; j_call: TRBJ1-2; cdr3_nt: TGTGCCAGCAGTGAGTCACGGGGAGATGGCTACACCTTC; cdr3_aa: CASSESRGDGYTF
d_call: TRBD1; v_call: TRBV29-1; clone_size: NA; j_call: TRBJ1-2; cdr3_nt: TGCAGCGTTGAACCGGGGACAGGGGTGAACGGCTACACCTTC; cdr3_aa: CSVEPGTGVNGYTF
d_call: NA; v_call: TRBV29-1; clone_size: few; j_call: TRBJ1-1; cdr3_nt: TGCAGCGTTGACGGGAGGATGAACACTGAAGCTTTCTTT; cdr3_aa: CSVDGRMNTEAFF
d_call: NA; v_call: TRBV20-1; clone_size: NA; j_call: TRBJ2-5; cdr3_nt: TGCAGTGCTCCGACGGGGGAGACCCAGTACTTC; cdr3_aa: CSAPTGETQYF
d_call: TRBD2; v_call: TRBV23-1; clone_size: NA; j_call: TRBJ2-1; cdr3_nt: TGCGCCAGCAGCGGGGTTTCCGGGACTAGGATCAATGAGCAGTTCTTC; cdr3_aa: CASSGVSGTRINEQFF
d_call: NA; v_call: TRBV30; clone_size: NA; j_call: TRBJ1-6; cdr3_nt: TGTGCCTGGAGTGTACGAAGTTACAGCTCCTATAATTCACCCCTCCACTTT; cdr3_aa: CAWSVRSYSSYNSPLHF
d_call: NA; v_call: TRBV11-2; clone_size: NA; j_call: TRBJ1-4; cdr3_nt: TGTGCCAGCAGCTTATCTGAAAAACTGTTTTTT; cdr3_aa: CASSLSEKLFF
d_call: TRBD1; v_call: TRBV19; clone_size: few; j_call: TRBJ2-1; cdr3_nt: TGTGCCAGTAGTTCCACCACGTGGACAGGGGTAGGGAATGTGGACAATGAGCAGTTCTTC; cdr3_aa: CASSSTTWTGVGNVDNEQFF
d_call: NA; v_call: TRBV7-2; clone_size: once; j_call: TRBJ2-7; cdr3_nt: TGTGCCAGCAGCTTAATGGGGCGCGAGCAGTACTTC; cdr3_aa: CASSLMGREQYF
d_call: NA; v_call: TRBV29-1; clone_size: few; j_call: TRBJ2-5; cdr3_nt: TGCAGCGTTGAGGGAAACCAAGAGACCCAGTACTTC; cdr3_aa: CSVEGNQETQYF
d_call: NA; v_call: TRBV7-9; clone_size: many; j_call: TRBJ2-3; cdr3_nt: TGTGCCAGCAGCACTCTGGCAGATACGCAGTATTTT; cdr3_aa: CASSTLADTQYF
d_call: TRBD2; v_call: TRBV4-2; clone_size: NA; j_call: TRBJ2-3; cdr3_nt: TGTGCCAGCAGCCTCAGCGGGAGAAAAGATACGCAGTATTTT; cdr3_aa: CASSLSGRKDTQYF
d_call: NA; v_call: TRBV2; clone_size: NA; j_call: TRBJ2-5; cdr3_nt: TGTGCCAGCAGTTCCGTAGAGGAGACCCAGTACTTC; cdr3_aa: CASSSVEETQYF
d_call: TRBD1; v_call: TRBV7-2; clone_size: NA; j_call: TRBJ1-4; cdr3_nt: TGTGCCAGCAGCCTAGGACAGGCCTTTGCAACTAATGAAAAACTGTTTTTT; cdr3_aa: CASSLGQAFATNEKLFF
d_call: NA; v_call: TRBV29-1; clone_size: few; j_call: TRBJ2-7; cdr3_nt: TGCAGCGTTGGATCTGACGGCTCCTACGAGCAGTACTTC; cdr3_aa: CSVGSDGSYEQYF
d_call: NA; v_call: TRBV6-1; clone_size: NA; j_call: TRBJ2-2; cdr3_nt: TGTGCCAGCATCCGGAGTGGTTGGAGCGGGGAGCTGTTTTTT; cdr3_aa: CASIRSGWSGELFF
d_call: NA; v_call: TRBV7-9; clone_size: NA; j_call: TRBJ1-3; cdr3_nt: TGTGCCAGCAGCCTTGGCGGGGGAACTGGAAACACCATATATTTT; cdr3_aa: CASSLGGGTGNTIYF
d_call: NA; v_call: TRBV28; clone_size: NA; j_call: TRBJ2-4; cdr3_nt: TGTGCCAGCAAAAGCCTCGCGGGGTTGGACATTCAGTACTTC; cdr3_aa: CASKSLAGLDIQYF
d_call: NA; v_call: TRBV30; clone_size: NA; j_call: TRBJ1-2; cdr3_nt: TGTGCCTGGAGTTCCCAGGGCTTCAACTATGGCTACACCTTC; cdr3_aa: CAWSSQGFNYGYTF
d_call: NA; v_call: TRBV28; clone_size: few; j_call: TRBJ2-2; cdr3_nt: TGTGCCAGCAGTCAAACCGGCTACACGAACACCGGGGAGCTGTTTTTT; cdr3_aa: CASSQTGYTNTGELFF
d_call: NA; v_call: TRBV7-9; clone_size: NA; j_call: TRBJ2-1; cdr3_nt: TGTGCCAGCAGCTTATACGGGAGAGGCTCCTACAATGAGCAGTTCTTC; cdr3_aa: CASSLYGRGSYNEQFF
d_call: NA; v_call: TRBV9; clone_size: NA; j_call: TRBJ2-5; cdr3_nt: TGTGCCAGCAGCGCCCGAACAGGGCAGGAAGAGACCCAGTACTTC; cdr3_aa: CASSARTGQEETQYF